What follows are 27 T cell receptor beta chains derived from one specimen sequenced in a study of cytomegalovirus exposure and HLA in healthy donors (TCRdb year 2017). The library was made by the immunoSEQ multiplex PCR assay. In TCRdb, the immuneACCESS table is reduced to in-frame sequences with V and J assigned. These tables do not hold every clone; where another copy was compared, an unresolved V gene accounts for under half, and the others remain unexplained. The sample data list some 170,000 clones, and approximately 86% of these were observed just once. Approximately 7.7% of the sample lies in the top ten. The sequenced sample was PBMCs. Source of these receptors: a man younger than 40 in good health and CMV-seropositive.

The chain uses TRBV6-5 and TRBJ2-7; a weak D match, TRBD1 (5 bases). The CDR3 is made up of 13 amino acids. CDR1 and CDR2 from the germline V gene are MNHEY and SVGAGI. V was clipped by 5 bases and J by 4 bases, with 12 bases between them. This CDR3 reads CASSRSTEYEQYF. CDR3 coding DNA: TGTGCCAGCAGTCGCTCGACAGAGTACGAGCAGTACTTC.

The chain has TRBV23-1 and TRBJ1-1, with D perhaps matching TRBD1 (6 bases). TRBV23-1 is treated as an ORF (open reading frame) with a function not yet certain. Between the trimmed V and J ends, which lost 4 bases and 6 bases, there was a span of 15 bases. The CDR3 extends over 14 amino acids. The CDR3 spells CASSPYGEGAEAFF. The DNA of the CDR3 is TGCGCCAGCAGTCCGTATGGGGAGGGGGCTGAAGCTTTCTTT.

This clone was counted a single time. This sequence joins TRBV4-1 and TRBJ2-7, with 9 bases identical to TRBD1. With V trimmed by 4 bases and J by 0 bases, 4 bases remained unmatched. This CDR3 region has 15 residues. Germline-derived CDR1 and CDR2 are MGHRA and YSYEKL. Here the CDR3 DNA reads TGCGCCAGCAGCCCCGGACAGGGGAGCTCCTACGAGCAGTACTTC. It codes for CASSPGQGSSYEQYF.

This clone was detected once. The genes are TRBV6-5 and TRBJ2-5; 7 positions match TRBD1. Germline assignment: CDR1 MNHEY and CDR2 SVGAGI. Germline trimming cut 4 bases from V and 5 bases from J; bases unmatched to any gene: 7. This CDR3 region has 14 residues. This chain's CDR3 is CASSSDRILETQYF. The CDR3 DNA sequence: TGTGCCAGCAGTTCGGACAGGATACTTGAGACCCAGTACTTC.

The V gene is TRBV18, the J gene TRBJ2-3; tentatively, D is TRBD1 (6 bases). The germline V gene has CDR1 KGHSH and CDR2 LQKENI. Trimming removed 1 base at V and 9 bases at J, with 14 bases between. The CDR3 sequence is 14 residues long. For the CDR3, the DNA is TGTGCCAGCTCACCACAGGGGGTTAGAGGAACGCAGTATTTT. This gives the protein CASSPQGVRGTQYF.

This clone has only one observation. The CDR3 loop reads CASRPLRQFGSYEQYF. In DNA, the CDR3 is TGTGCCAGCAGACCACTGAGACAGTTCGGCTCCTACGAGCAGTACTTC. The chain joins TRBV11-2 to TRBJ2-7, with D possibly matching TRBD1 (5 bases). V was trimmed by 6 bases and J by 0 bases, leaving 18 bases between them. Germline V gene lookup returns CDR1 SGHAT and CDR2 FQNNGV. This CDR3 comprises 16 residues.

The chain joins TRBV2 to TRBJ1-3; a possible D gene is TRBD1 (5 bases). This CDR3 region has 15 residues. V lost 2 bases and J lost 0, with 8 bases in between. Looked up from germline, CDR1 is SNHLY and CDR2 is FYNNEI. The CDR3 nucleotides read TGTGCCAGCAGTGAATTGGGGGGCTCTGGAAACACCATATATTTT. Translated: CASSELGGSGNTIYF.

The chain has TRBV27 and TRBJ1-1; D unclear. The CDR3 has 17 amino acids. V gave up 4 bases and J gave up 3 bases, with 21 bases separating them. Looked up from germline, CDR1 is MNHEY and CDR2 is SMNVEV (reference sequence). The CDR3 bases are TGTGCCAGCAGTTCTTTATGGATTTCGCCCGCCGACACTGAAGCTTTCTTT. Translation: CASSSLWISPADTEAFF.

The rearrangement links TRBV10-1 to TRBJ2-1, with a tentative D call TRBD2 (6 bases). The CDR3 is 10 residues long. Germline V gene lookup returns CDR1 WNHNN and CDR2 SYGVQD (reference sequence). V was trimmed by 11 bases and J by 12 bases, leaving 14 bases between them. The DNA for the CDR3 is TGCGCCCGACTAGGCCGCGGGCAGTTCTTC. The encoded protein is CARLGRGQFF.

This clone has just one count. The CDR3 DNA follows: TGCAGCCTCCTCGAAATAGGAGATACGCAGTATTTT. This gives the protein CSLLEIGDTQYF. The chain joins TRBV29-1 to TRBJ2-3; D is unresolved. The germline V and J ends were trimmed by 8 bases and 5 bases, with 14 bases remaining between them. Germline-derived CDR1 and CDR2 are SQVTM and ANQGSEA. This CDR3 has 12 amino acids.

The rearrangement uses TRBV7-2 and TRBJ2-2; D is perhaps TRBD1 (5 bases). V was shortened by 3 bases and J by 6 bases, with 11 bases between the two germline ends. The CDR3 consists of 14 residues. In germline, CDR1 is SGHTA, CDR2 FQGNSA. The CDR3 nucleotides are TGTGCCAGCAGCTTGGGCAGGGATGCCGGGGAGCTGTTTTTT. This gives the protein CASSLGRDAGELFF.

This chain uses TRBV27 with TRBJ2-2, with 7 bases fitting TRBD2. Germline V lookup: CDR1 MNHEY, CDR2 SMNVEV (reference sequence). This CDR3 comprises 16 residues. The V and J ends lost 5 bases and 3 bases, in that order; junction bases with no gene match: 9. CDR3 DNA sequence: TGTGCCAGCAGTCGATCGACTAGCCTCTACACCGGGGAGCTGTTTTTT. This codes for CASSRSTSLYTGELFF.

The chain couples TRBV5-6 to TRBJ2-5; D might be TRBD1 (5 bases). Per germline, CDR1 SGHDT and CDR2 YYEEEE. V lost 1 base, J lost 2 bases, and 6 bases lay in between. The length of the CDR3 is 13 residues. The CDR3 sequence: CASSLRQQETQYF. The CDR3 nucleotides are TGTGCCAGCAGCTTGAGACAGCAAGAGACCCAGTACTTC.

This chain links TRBV6-1 with TRBJ2-7, with D possibly matching TRBD1 (6 bases). Germline-derived CDR1 and CDR2 are MNHNS and SASEGT. V shed 0 bases and J shed 3 bases, with 12 bases lying between them. The CDR3 is 15 residues long. CDR3 residues: CASSEASAGVYEQYF. DNA of the CDR3: TGTGCCAGCAGTGAAGCGTCGGCAGGGGTCTACGAGCAGTACTTC.

The V gene is TRBV5-1, the J gene TRBJ2-7, with D perhaps matching TRBD1 (6 bases). This CDR3 has 15 amino acids. Trimming removed 0 bases from V and 3 bases from J, with 13 bases in between. Germline V gene data show CDR1 as SGHRS and CDR2 as YFSETQ. The CDR3, as DNA: TGCGCCAGCAGCTTGGAACCCGGGACAAGCTACGAGCAGTACTTC. The encoded protein is CASSLEPGTSYEQYF.

V and J are TRBV6-4 and TRBJ1-2; 8 bases map to TRBD1. Per germline, CDR1 MRHNA and CDR2 SNTAGT. The junction had 12 bases not matched to a gene; V was cut back by 4 bases and J by 8 bases. The CDR3 sequence is 15 residues long. In DNA form, the CDR3 reads TGTGCCAGCAGTGTCGGGACAGGACTAATAGGGGGCTACACCTTC. Translating it yields CASSVGTGLIGGYTF.

The gene calls are TRBV13 and TRBJ2-7, with D uncertain. This CDR3 region has 14 residues. Trimming took 3 bases from V and 2 from J, leaving 11 bases between them. Per the germline V gene, CDR1 is PRHDT and CDR2 is FYEKMQ (reference sequence). This chain's CDR3 is CASSFTRHPYEQYF. CDR3 nucleotides: TGTGCCAGCAGCTTTACTCGACACCCCTACGAGCAGTACTTC. The full variable domain, rest sourced from reference TRBV13 and TRBJ2-7, is AAGVIQSPRHLIKEKRETATLKCYPIPRHDTVYWYQQGPGQDPQFLISFYEKMQSDKGSIPDRFSAQQFSDYHSELNMSSLELGDSALYFCASSFTRHPYEQYFGPGTRLTVT.

V usage is TRBV12-5 and J usage is TRBJ1-3; the D is unclear. V was pared by 1 base and J by 0 bases, with 7 bases between. The V gene's germline CDR1 is LGHNT and CDR2 FRNRAP. This CDR3 has 15 amino acids. CDR3 nucleotide sequence: TGTGCTAGTGGTTTGGGAGGACTCTCTGGAAACACCATATATTTT. It yields the protein CASGLGGLSGNTIYF.

This clone was observed once. The chain couples TRBV7-3 to TRBJ2-3; no definite D call. Germline loops: CDR1 SGHTA, CDR2 FQGTGA. V lost 1 base and J lost 2, with 7 bases in between. The CDR3 contains 14 residues. For the CDR3, the DNA is TGTGCCAGCAGCTTAAGCAGATCCACAGATACGCAGTATTTT. This gives the protein CASSLSRSTDTQYF.

The genes are TRBV2 and TRBJ1-2; 7 bases line up with TRBD1. Trimming cost V 2 bases and J 8 bases; bases outside gene matches: 8. The CDR3 runs to 14 residues. Germline values: CDR1 SNHLY, CDR2 FYNNEI. The CDR3 loop is CASSEMGTAPGYTF. CDR3 DNA sequence: TGTGCCAGCAGTGAAATGGGGACAGCTCCGGGCTACACCTTC.

This chain joins TRBV20-1 and TRBJ2-7; D perhaps matches TRBD2 (5 bases). Germline CDR1 DFQATT, CDR2 SNEGSKA (reference sequence). Trimming shortened V by 6 bases and J by 6 bases, and 12 bases separated the two germline ends. This CDR3 region has 11 residues. This CDR3 is CSALEVGEQYF. The CDR3 DNA reads TGCAGTGCCCTGGAGGTTGGCGAGCAGTACTTC.

This chain links TRBV28 with TRBJ1-3, with D possibly being TRBD1 (6 bases). The V and J ends lost 6 bases and 6 bases respectively, with 12 bases between them. The CDR3 consists of 13 residues. CDR1 is MDHEN and CDR2 is SYDVKM in the germline V gene. The CDR3 DNA follows: TGTGCCAGCAGCCGGGGGGCGACAAACACCATATATTTT. Encoded protein: CASSRGATNTIYF. The full variable domain, rest sourced from reference TRBV28 and TRBJ1-3, is DVKVTQSSRYLVKRTGEKVFLECVQDMDHENMFWYRQDPGLGLRLIYFSYDVKMKEKGDIPEGYSVSREKKERFSLILESASTNQTSMYLCASSRGATNTIYFGEGSWLTVV.

The chain is built from TRBV7-9 and TRBJ1-5, with a weak D call TRBD1 (5 bases). Trimming left V 1 base short and J 4 bases short, with 11 bases between. The CDR3 length is 15 residues. The V gene's germline CDR1 is SEHNR and CDR2 FQNEAQ (reference sequence). The CDR3 DNA reads as TGTGCCAGCAGCTTAGGGGGACGGATGAATCAGCCCCAGCATTTT. It is translated as CASSLGGRMNQPQHF. Combining the CDR3 with reference TRBV7-9 and TRBJ1-5 gives the whole variable domain DTGVSQNPRHKITKRGQNVTFRCDPISEHNRLYWYRQTLGQGPEFLTYFQNEAQLEKSRLLSDRFSAERPKGSFSTLEIQRTEQGDSAMYLCASSLGGRMNQPQHFGDGTRLSIL.

The V gene is TRBV6-5, the J gene TRBJ2-1; 9 bases are a match to TRBD2. V shed 2 bases and J 8 bases; nucleotides not matched to a gene: 7. The CDR3 is 15 residues long. Germline V gives CDR1 MNHEY, CDR2 SVGAGI. CDR3 bases: TGTGCCAGCAGTTACGAAGGGTTAGCGGGGGATGAGCAGTTCTTC. Translated: CASSYEGLAGDEQFF.

The chain recombines TRBV10-1 with TRBJ2-7, with 9 bases that match TRBD1. Germline V CDR1 and CDR2: WNHNN, SYGVQD (reference sequence). J was trimmed by 7 bases and V by 3 bases; bases with no gene match: 13. This CDR3 has 16 amino acids. CDR3 in DNA: TGCGCCAGCAGTGACCCCTCGACGGGACAGGGCCGGGAGCAGTACTTC. This codes for CASSDPSTGQGREQYF.

The chain couples TRBV19 to TRBJ2-7, with D perhaps assigned TRBD1 or TRBD2 (5 bases each). The CDR3 covers 15 residues. V was clipped by 3 bases and J by 3 bases, with 15 bases between them. Germline lookup yields CDR1 LNHDA and CDR2 SQIVND (reference sequence). The CDR3 nucleotides are TGTGCCAGTAGTATTCTCCCGGGGCAGGGCTACGAGCAGTACTTC. It translates to CASSILPGQGYEQYF. Drawing the rest from reference TRBV19 and TRBJ2-7, the complete variable domain is DGGITQSPKYLFRKEGQNVTLSCEQNLNHDAMYWYRQDPGQGLRLIYYSQIVNDFQKGDIAEGYSVSREKKESFPLTVTSAQKNPTAFYLCASSILPGQGYEQYFGPGTRLTVT.

The chain employs TRBV2 and TRBJ2-6, with D unresolved. The V gene lost 8 bases and the J gene lost 0 bases, with 11 bases spanning the gap. The CDR3 spans 15 residues. The germline V gene encodes CDR1 SNHLY and CDR2 FYNNEI. CDR3 residues: CASSRTNSGANVLTF. As DNA, the CDR3 is TGTGCCAGCTCACGAACGAACTCTGGGGCCAACGTCCTGACTTTC.